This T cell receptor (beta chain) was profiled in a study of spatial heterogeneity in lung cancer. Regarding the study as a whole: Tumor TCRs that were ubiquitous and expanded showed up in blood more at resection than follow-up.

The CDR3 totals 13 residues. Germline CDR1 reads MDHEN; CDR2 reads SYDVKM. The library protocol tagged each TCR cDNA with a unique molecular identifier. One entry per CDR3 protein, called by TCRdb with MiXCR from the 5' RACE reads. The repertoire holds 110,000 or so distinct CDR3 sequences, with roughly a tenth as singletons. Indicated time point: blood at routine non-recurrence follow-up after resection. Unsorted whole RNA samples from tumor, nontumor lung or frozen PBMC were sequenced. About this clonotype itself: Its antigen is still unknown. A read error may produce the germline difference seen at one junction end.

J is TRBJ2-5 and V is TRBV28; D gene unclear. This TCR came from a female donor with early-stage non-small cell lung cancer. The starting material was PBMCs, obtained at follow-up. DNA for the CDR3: TGTGCCAGCAGTTTGCCTTATCAAGAGACCCAGCACTTC. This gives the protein CASSLPYQETQHF.